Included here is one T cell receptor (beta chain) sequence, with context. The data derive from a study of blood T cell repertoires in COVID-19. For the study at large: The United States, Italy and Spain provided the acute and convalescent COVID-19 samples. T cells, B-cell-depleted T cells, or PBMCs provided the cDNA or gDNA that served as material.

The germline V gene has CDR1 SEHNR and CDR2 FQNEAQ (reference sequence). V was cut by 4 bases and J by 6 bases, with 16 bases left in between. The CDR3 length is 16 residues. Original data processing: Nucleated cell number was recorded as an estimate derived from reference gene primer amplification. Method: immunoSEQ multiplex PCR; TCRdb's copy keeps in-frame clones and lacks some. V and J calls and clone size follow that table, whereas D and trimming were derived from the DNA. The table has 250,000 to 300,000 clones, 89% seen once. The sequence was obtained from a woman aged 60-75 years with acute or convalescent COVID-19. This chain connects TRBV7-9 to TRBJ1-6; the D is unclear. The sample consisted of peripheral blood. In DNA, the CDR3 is TGTGCCAGCAGCTACGAAACCGGGTCTTTTAATTCACCCCTCCACTTT. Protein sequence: CASSYETGSFNSPLHF.